One sample yielded the 30 T cell receptor beta chains listed below, sequenced in a study of cytomegalovirus exposure and HLA in healthy donors. Primers for the PCR totalled 60 Vbeta and 13 Jbeta. Assay: immunoSEQ multiplex PCR; the TCRdb copy retains only in-frame clones and omits some. The sample lists over 150,000 clones; around 75% were seen once. What was sequenced was PBMCs. These receptor sequences come from a male donor in good health and CMV-seronegative.

V usage is TRBV19 and J usage is TRBJ2-3, with D possibly TRBD2 on 5 matching bases. This CDR3 contains 14 residues. Trimming took 2 bases from V and 4 from J, leaving 10 bases between them. CDR1 and CDR2 from the germline V gene are LNHDA and SQIVND (reference sequence). The CDR3 bases are TGTGCCAGTAGTATAAAGTGGCGGGCAGATACGCAGTATTTT. This gives the protein CASSIKWRADTQYF.

V gene TRBV7-2 combines with J gene TRBJ1-6, with 7 nucleotides matching TRBD1. Losses at the gene ends were 1 base for V and 6 bases for J; bases not matched to a gene: 3. CDR1 is SGHTA, CDR2 FQGNSA, per germline. The CDR3 is made up of 15 amino acids. The CDR3, as DNA: TGTGCCAGCAGCTTAGGCCAGGGGGGTAATTCACCCCTCCACTTT. Protein: CASSLGQGGNSPLHF.

This clone was counted only a few times. V is TRBV27 and J is TRBJ1-2; TRBD1 matches at 10 bases. The CDR3 covers 15 residues. V lost 2 bases, J lost 6 bases, and 6 bases stayed unmatched. CDR1 is MNHEY and CDR2 is SMNVEV in the germline V gene (reference sequence). CDR3 nucleotides: TGTGCCAGCAGTTTAATCGGGACAGGGGCTGATGGCTACACCTTC. As protein: CASSLIGTGADGYTF.

The rearrangement links TRBV19 to TRBJ1-2, with D possibly TRBD1 on 5 matching bases. The CDR3 has 17 amino acids. Trimming left V 3 bases short and J 1 base short, with 18 bases between. Germline lookup yields CDR1 LNHDA and CDR2 SQIVND (reference sequence). CDR3 protein: CASSIIPGLNSNYGYTF. CDR3 DNA sequence: TGTGCCAGTAGTATCATCCCAGGGCTAAACAGTAACTATGGCTACACCTTC.

The chain is built from TRBV25-1 and TRBJ1-3; possible D gene TRBD1, 6 bases. Looked up from germline, CDR1 is MGHDK and CDR2 is SYGVNS. V was shortened by 4 bases and J by 8 bases, with 21 bases between the two germline ends. The CDR3 contains 16 residues. CDR3 nucleotides: TGTGCCAGCAGTGGCCCGGACAGCCCGATGGTGGACACCATATATTTT. The encoded protein is CASSGPDSPMVDTIYF.

V usage is TRBV6-5 and J usage is TRBJ1-2; weak D call: TRBD1 (5 bases). The CDR3 contains 14 residues. V lost 6 bases, J lost 8 bases, and 19 bases lay in between. Germline V gene lookup returns CDR1 MNHEY and CDR2 SVGAGI. CDR3 residues: CASRNGGRDEGYTF. CDR3 in DNA: TGTGCCAGCAGGAACGGGGGGAGGGACGAGGGCTACACCTTC.

This clone showed up just a few times. The CDR3 region is CASSYTGTAGNQPQHF. The CDR3 DNA reads as TGTGCCAGCAGTTACACCGGGACAGCGGGCAATCAGCCCCAGCATTTT. V usage is TRBV6-6 and J usage is TRBJ1-5; TRBD1 agrees at 7 bases. V shed 2 bases and J 2 bases; nucleotides not matched to a gene: 6. Germline V CDR1 and CDR2: MNHNY, SVGAGI (reference sequence). The CDR3 totals 16 residues.

The genes are TRBV12-5 and TRBJ2-3; D might be TRBD2 (5 bases). V was pared by 3 bases and J by 4 bases, with 11 bases between. Germline loops: CDR1 LGHNT, CDR2 FRNRAP. The CDR3 is 14 residues long. The CDR3, as DNA: TGTGCTAGTGGTTTAGTAGAGGGTGCAGATACGCAGTATTTT. Encoded protein: CASGLVEGADTQYF.

The chain links TRBV18 to TRBJ1-2; unclear D gene. CDR3 size: 14 residues. Germline-derived CDR1 and CDR2 are KGHSH and LQKENI. V was pared by 3 bases and J by 3 bases, with 11 bases between. Here the CDR3 DNA reads TGTGCCAGCTCACCCGTCGGGATCGACTATGGCTACACCTTC. Protein sequence: CASSPVGIDYGYTF.

This clone has only a few counts. The gene calls are TRBV4-2 and TRBJ1-5, with 7 bases matching TRBD1. V dropped 2 bases and J dropped 2; count of bases not matched to a gene: 3. Germline CDR1 and CDR2: LGHNA and YNFKEQ. The CDR3 loop spans 15 amino acids. The CDR3 bases are TGTGCCAGCAGCCAATACGACAGGGGCAATCAGCCCCAGCATTTT. This encodes CASSQYDRGNQPQHF.

This chain joins TRBV5-4 and TRBJ1-3; possible D gene TRBD1, 6 bases. Germline V CDR1 and CDR2: SGHNT, YYREEE (reference sequence). The CDR3 has 15 residues. Trimming left V 4 bases short and J 4 bases short, with 15 bases between. This CDR3 reads CASSPRSGAGNTIYF. In DNA, the CDR3 is TGTGCCAGCAGCCCGCGGTCAGGGGCCGGAAACACCATATATTTT.

The CDR3 nucleotides read TGTGCCAGCAGTCTGGGGCAGGGGCGTCAGCCCCAGCATTTT. This encodes CASSLGQGRQPQHF. The chain is built from TRBV28 and TRBJ1-5, with D perhaps matching TRBD1 (6 bases). CDR3 size: 14 residues. V shed 5 bases and J shed 6 bases, with 14 bases lying between them. In germline, CDR1 is MDHEN, CDR2 SYDVKM.

This chain joins TRBV29-1 and TRBJ2-7, with a weak D call TRBD2 (6 bases). V lost 6 bases, J lost 3 bases, and 9 bases lay in between. The CDR3 runs 11 residues. From germline, CDR1 is SQVTM and CDR2 ANQGSEA. The CDR3 DNA sequence: TGCAGCGTCGGGGGAATCTACGAGCAGTACTTC. As protein: CSVGGIYEQYF.

This sequence joins TRBV11-1 and TRBJ2-3; D unclear. Trimming removed 4 bases at V and 1 base at J, with 6 bases between. This CDR3 is 13 amino acids long. Looked up from germline, CDR1 is SGHAT and CDR2 is FQDESV (reference sequence). The CDR3 DNA is TGTGCCAGCAGCTACATGGGCACAGATACGCAGTATTTT. The encoded protein is CASSYMGTDTQYF. The full variable domain, in which reference TRBV11-1 and TRBJ2-3 provide the parts outside the CDR3, is EAEVAQSPRYKITEKSQAVAFWCDPISGHATLYWYRQILGQGPELLVQFQDESVVDDSQLPKDRFSAERLKGVDSTLKIQPAELGDSAMYLCASSYMGTDTQYFGPGTRLTVL.

This clone was observed a handful of times. The chain carries TRBV18 and TRBJ2-3, with unresolved D. Germline lookup yields CDR1 KGHSH and CDR2 LQKENI. The CDR3 loop spans 13 amino acids. V dropped 0 bases and J dropped 3 bases, with 4 bases sitting between them. CDR3 coding DNA: TGTGCCAGCTCACCACCAGAGACAGATACGCAGTATTTT. Protein: CASSPPETDTQYF.

This chain joins TRBV7-2 and TRBJ1-2; no clear D. The V end lost 3 bases, the J end lost 8 bases, and 7 bases lay between the germline ends. This CDR3 contains 11 residues. Germline CDR1 reads SGHTA; CDR2 reads FQGNSA. The chain's CDR3 is CASSLNFGYTF. The CDR3 DNA reads TGTGCCAGCAGCTTGAACTTCGGCTACACCTTC.

The J gene is TRBJ2-4, the V gene TRBV20-1; TRBD2 matches at 7 bases. This CDR3 contains 11 residues. The germline V gene encodes CDR1 DFQATT and CDR2 SNEGSKA (reference sequence). The ends lost 5 bases at V and 9 bases at J; junction bases unmatched: 4. CDR3 protein: CSAPGGGIQYF. The CDR3 DNA follows: TGCAGTGCTCCGGGCGGGGGCATTCAGTACTTC.

The chain uses TRBV6-1 and TRBJ2-1; perhaps TRBD2 as D (6 bases). This CDR3 region has 14 residues. From germline, CDR1 is MNHNS and CDR2 SASEGT. V was shortened by 8 bases and J by 10 bases, with 21 bases between the two germline ends. Here the CDR3 reads CASLSAGLPNEQFF. The DNA for the CDR3 is TGTGCCAGCCTAAGCGCGGGACTCCCCAACGAGCAGTTCTTC.

The chain is built from TRBV7-2 and TRBJ2-4, with 7 bases identical to TRBD2. Germline CDR1 reads SGHTA; CDR2 reads FQGNSA. With 2 bases clipped from V and 6 bases from J, the junction kept 4 bases outside the gene matches. There are 14 residues in the CDR3. The CDR3 nucleotides are TGTGCCAGCAGCTTACCGGGGGGTGCAAACATTCAGTACTTC. Translating gives CASSLPGGANIQYF.

This clone was observed a single time. The CDR3 is CASNRGQGGNTEAFF. CDR3 sequence (DNA): TGTGCCAGCAATCGAGGTCAGGGAGGGAACACTGAAGCTTTCTTT. V is TRBV6-8 and J is TRBJ1-1; TRBD1 is a possible D gene (5 bases). Per germline, CDR1 MNHGY and CDR2 SAAAGT. V dropped 7 bases and J dropped 1 base, with 16 bases sitting between them. The CDR3 is 15 residues long.

This clone was detected only a few times. The chain links TRBV7-9 to TRBJ2-1; 8 positions match TRBD1. V lost 3 bases to trimming and J lost 9 bases; unmatched junction nucleotides: 10. From germline, CDR1 is SEHNR and CDR2 FQNEAQ (reference sequence). The CDR3 consists of 15 residues. CDR3 protein: CASSLTGAQVCEQFF. The CDR3 DNA is TGTGCCAGCAGCTTGACAGGGGCGCAAGTCTGTGAGCAGTTCTTC.

CDR3 bases: TGCAGCGTTACAATCGCGGTGGCGTCCGGAGCGAATCAGCCCCAGCATTTT. Translation gives CSVTIAVASGANQPQHF. V is TRBV29-1 and J is TRBJ1-5; no clear D gene. Between the trimmed V and J ends, which lost 5 bases and 4 bases, there was a span of 24 bases. The CDR3 contains 17 residues. CDR1 and CDR2 from the germline V gene are SQVTM and ANQGSEA.

In this sample, this clone turned up once. The chain is built from TRBV4-1 and TRBJ1-2; TRBD1 matches 8 bases. Germline CDR1 MGHRA, CDR2 YSYEKL. This CDR3 is 15 amino acids long. Unmatched junction bases numbered 8, after V lost 2 bases and J lost 6 bases. The CDR3 bases are TGCGCCAGCAGCCAATTCGGACAGGGCGGCGATGGCTACACCTTC. Residues: CASSQFGQGGDGYTF.

J is TRBJ1-5 and V is TRBV6-5, with a weak D call TRBD1 (5 bases). The CDR3 covers 14 residues. In germline, CDR1 is MNHEY, CDR2 SVGAGI. V was shortened by 6 bases and J by 7 bases, with 16 bases between the two germline ends. For the CDR3, the DNA is TGTGCCAGCAGGGCCCTCGCAGGGAACCAGCCCCAGCATTTT. Translating it yields CASRALAGNQPQHF.

The chain joins TRBV29-1 to TRBJ2-3, with TRBD1 matching over 7 bases. The CDR3 sequence is 13 residues long. J was trimmed by 5 bases and V by 5 bases; bases with no gene match: 7. The germline CDR1 and CDR2 sequences are SQVTM and ANQGSEA. Here the CDR3 reads CSVPRQGGDTQYF. The CDR3 region has the DNA TGCAGCGTTCCGAGACAGGGTGGAGATACGCAGTATTTT.

This sequence joins TRBV27 and TRBJ1-5, with unresolved D. Germline V lookup: CDR1 MNHEY, CDR2 SMNVEV (reference sequence). Trimming took off 3 bases at V and 8 bases at J, with 14 bases between the two ends. The CDR3 consists of 14 residues. CDR3 sequence (DNA): TGTGCCAGCAGTTTCCTGGGAGTAGAGGAGCCCCAGCATTTT. Translating gives CASSFLGVEEPQHF.

This clone was found a few times. This chain connects TRBV7-9 to TRBJ2-1; the match to TRBD1 covers 7 bases. The CDR3 totals 15 residues. After removal of 3 bases from V and 5 bases from J, the junction contained 7 bases not matched to a gene. Looked up from germline, CDR1 is SEHNR and CDR2 is FQNEAQ (reference sequence). CDR3 sequence (DNA): TGTGCCAGCAGCTTCCGAGGGGGCGCCAACAATGAGCAGTTCTTC. It is translated as CASSFRGGANNEQFF.

The chain recombines TRBV6-5 with TRBJ2-1, with TRBD1 matching 8 bases. The CDR3 totals 15 residues. Germline assignment: CDR1 MNHEY and CDR2 SVGAGI. The J segment lost 5 bases and the V segment lost 2 bases, leaving 5 bases of the junction unmatched. The CDR3 here is CASSYPGQGNNEQFF. CDR3 sequence (DNA): TGTGCCAGCAGTTACCCAGGACAGGGTAACAATGAGCAGTTCTTC.

This clone appeared a single time. The chain combines TRBV11-2 with TRBJ2-7; TRBD1 is a possible D gene (6 bases). V was clipped by 4 bases and J by 3 bases, with 16 bases between them. Germline V CDR1 and CDR2: SGHAT, FQNNGV. CDR3 length: 15 residues. The CDR3 is CASSSFRGRSYEQYF. CDR3 DNA: TGTGCCAGCAGCTCCTTCAGGGGCCGGAGCTACGAGCAGTACTTC.

Concerning this clone itself: Additional DNA sequences in this sample encode the identical CDR3. The chain recombines TRBV7-2 with TRBJ2-3; no reliable D call. The ends were cut back, 4 bases at V and 0 bases at J, with 2 bases in the middle. Germline V gene data show CDR1 as SGHTA and CDR2 as FQGNSA. The CDR3 totals 12 residues. The CDR3 nucleotides are TGTGCCAGCAGCTCGAGCACAGATACGCAGTATTTT. It translates to CASSSSTDTQYF.